The 23 T cell receptor beta chains in this list originate from one sample, sequenced in a study of OX40 agonist ivuxolimab in advanced cancers. Only in-frame clones appear in the TCRdb table, and some are missing; sequencing was by immunoSEQ multiplex PCR. Of 35,000 or so clones detected, 76% appear once; the ten largest clones hold around 25%. The source was CD4+ or CD8+ T cells sorted from blood, collected in a trial of the OX40 agonist ivuxolimab. These receptors originate from an adult with an advanced solid tumor such as melanoma, head and neck, liver or kidney cancer.

This clone showed up just a few times. The chain has TRBV2 and TRBJ1-5, with D possibly TRBD1 on 5 matching bases. CDR3 length equals 14 residues. The V gene lost 5 bases and the J gene lost 12 bases, with 20 bases spanning the gap. Germline CDR1 and CDR2: SNHLY and FYNNEI. CDR3 sequence: CASSNYDSPGYQHF. The CDR3 DNA is TGTGCCAGCAGTAACTACGACAGCCCCGGATACCAGCATTTT.

This clone has just one count. The rearrangement uses TRBV7-7 and TRBJ2-3; perhaps TRBD2 as D (6 bases). Germline loops: CDR1 SSHAT, CDR2 FNYEAQ (reference sequence). V lost 6 bases and J lost 8, with 21 bases in between. The CDR3 runs 15 residues. CDR3 sequence reads: CASSPDRLPGGTQYF. The CDR3 DNA follows: TGTGCCAGCAGTCCCGACAGACTCCCCGGGGGTACGCAGTATTTT. Together with reference TRBV7-7 and TRBJ2-3, the CDR3 gives the full variable domain: GAGVSQSPRYKVTKRGQDVTLRCDPISSHATLYWYQQALGQGPEFLTYFNYEAQPDKSGLPSDRFSAERPEGSISTLTIQRTEQRDSAMYRCASSPDRLPGGTQYFGPGTRLTVL.

This rearrangement joins TRBV7-3 to TRBJ2-1; possibly TRBD2 for D (5 bases). This CDR3 region has 15 residues. Germline CDR1 is SGHTA and CDR2 is FQGTGA. V was trimmed by 5 bases and J by 4 bases, leaving 15 bases between them. The CDR3 DNA sequence: TGTGCCAGCAGCCTTGGACGGGATTCTTACAATGAGCAGTTCTTC. Protein product: CASSLGRDSYNEQFF.

The chain has TRBV15 and TRBJ1-3; D unresolved. The V end was cut by 5 bases, the J end by 0 bases, with 11 bases between. CDR1 is LNHNV and CDR2 is YYDKDF in the germline V gene (reference sequence). The CDR3 contains 15 residues. The CDR3 DNA is TGTGCCACCAGCCAGGCCCTCCTCTCTGGAAACACCATATATTTT. Protein: CATSQALLSGNTIYF.

This chain links TRBV7-6 with TRBJ1-6, with D tentatively TRBD1 (5 bases). CDR3 length equals 15 residues. V was pared by 1 base and J by 7 bases, with 11 bases between. Germline V gene lookup returns CDR1 SGHVS and CDR2 FNYEAQ. The CDR3: CASSLETGPNSPLHF. For the CDR3, the DNA is TGTGCCAGCAGCTTAGAAACAGGACCAAATTCACCCCTCCACTTT. The full variable domain, with the rest looked up from reference TRBV7-6 and TRBJ1-6, is GAGVSQSPRYKVTKRGQDVALRCDPISGHVSLYWYRQALGQGPEFLTYFNYEAQQDKSGLPNDRFSAERPEGSISTLTIQRTEQRDSAMYRCASSLETGPNSPLHFGNGTRLTVT.

This chain links TRBV7-2 with TRBJ2-6; D may be TRBD1 (5 bases). The CDR3 runs 17 residues. CDR1 is SGHTA and CDR2 is FQGNSA in the germline V gene. V lost 5 bases to trimming and J lost 0 bases, with 14 bases between them. The CDR3 sequence: CASSQRRQFSGANVLTF. CDR3 DNA sequence: TGTGCCAGCAGCCAAAGGAGACAGTTCTCTGGGGCCAACGTCCTGACTTTC. Complete variable domain (other parts from reference TRBV7-2 and TRBJ2-6): GAGVSQSPSNKVTEKGKDVELRCDPISGHTALYWYRQSLGQGLEFLIYFQGNSAPDKSGLPSDRFSAERTGGSVSTLTIQRTQQEDSAVYLCASSQRRQFSGANVLTFGAGSRLTVL.

This chain connects TRBV6-1 to TRBJ2-2, with 7 bases aligning to TRBD1. Trimming cost V 11 bases and J 2 bases; bases outside gene matches: 8. This CDR3 comprises 14 residues. The germline CDR1 and CDR2 sequences are MNHNS and SASEGT. CDR3: CAGKGQINTGELFF. The CDR3 coding sequence is TGTGCCGGAAAGGGACAGATCAACACCGGGGAGCTGTTTTTT.

The chain combines TRBV6-5 with TRBJ1-3, with D hard to call. The CDR3 covers 16 residues. From germline, CDR1 is MNHEY and CDR2 SVGAGI. V was clipped by 0 bases and J by 1 base, with 10 bases between them. In DNA form, the CDR3 reads TGTGCCAGCAGTTACTCGTTGGCTGGGTCTGGAAACACCATATATTTT. Its translation: CASSYSLAGSGNTIYF.

The chain combines TRBV2 with TRBJ2-7, with unresolved D. The V gene's germline CDR1 is SNHLY and CDR2 FYNNEI. V lost 3 bases and J 1 base, leaving 10 bases between the germline ends. This CDR3 is built from 14 residues. CDR3 DNA sequence: TGTGCCAGCAGTGATCCCGTCGGATCCTACGAGCAGTACGTC. Amino acid sequence: CASSDPVGSYEQYV.

The chain couples TRBV27 to TRBJ1-1; no clear D gene. Trimming shortened V by 4 bases and J by 3 bases, and 12 bases separated the two germline ends. This CDR3 spans 14 amino acids. In germline, CDR1 is MNHEY, CDR2 SMNVEV (reference sequence). CDR3 DNA sequence: TGTGCCAGCAGTTACTTTCCCGTGGACACTGAAGCTTTCTTT. Protein: CASSYFPVDTEAFF.

This clone was picked up one time. The chain carries TRBV19 and TRBJ1-1, with D tentatively TRBD1 (5 bases). V dropped 2 bases and J dropped 2 bases, with 9 bases sitting between them. The germline V gene has CDR1 LNHDA and CDR2 SQIVND (reference sequence). The CDR3 is made up of 14 amino acids. CDR3 amino acids: CASSIIDRNTEAFF. CDR3 sequence (DNA): TGTGCCAGTAGTATAATCGACAGAAACACTGAAGCTTTCTTT.

For the CDR3, the DNA is TGTGCCAGCAGCCAAGGACAGGTGGTAGATGAGCAGTTCTTC. Its translation is CASSQGQVVDEQFF. This chain uses TRBV7-8 with TRBJ2-1; 7 bases are a match to TRBD1. Per the germline V gene, CDR1 is SGHVS and CDR2 is FQNEAQ. The CDR3 is 14 amino acids. V was pared by 5 bases and J by 8 bases, with 9 bases of the junction left unmatched.

CDR3 coding DNA: TGTGCCAGCAGTGAAAGGTCGGGACCCCTCTATGGCTACACCTTC. Translating it yields CASSERSGPLYGYTF. This chain links TRBV6-1 with TRBJ1-2, with D possibly being TRBD1 (5 bases). Looked up from germline, CDR1 is MNHNS and CDR2 is SASEGT. V was clipped by 2 bases and J by 4 bases, with 14 bases between them. The CDR3 runs to 15 residues.

This sequence joins TRBV4-1 and TRBJ2-5; a weak D match, TRBD2 (7 bases). The V end lost 4 bases, the J end lost 1 base, and 16 bases lay between the germline ends. CDR1 MGHRA and CDR2 YSYEKL come from the germline V gene. The CDR3 is made up of 16 amino acids. The CDR3 loop reads CASSPLGGGGQETQYF. The CDR3 bases are TGCGCCAGCAGCCCCCTGGGGGGGGGCGGCCAAGAGACCCAGTACTTC.

V usage is TRBV2 and J usage is TRBJ2-3; 7 nucleotides line up with TRBD2. CDR3 length: 14 residues. Looked up from germline, CDR1 is SNHLY and CDR2 is FYNNEI. V shed 4 bases, J shed 2 bases, and the junction held 3 bases outside the gene matches. The CDR3 here is CASSVGLPTDTQYF. CDR3 DNA: TGTGCCAGCAGTGTGGGACTACCCACAGATACGCAGTATTTT.

V usage is TRBV9 and J usage is TRBJ1-2; D gene uncertain. The CDR3 spans 14 residues. Trimming stripped 0 bases from V and 4 bases from J, with 10 bases between. Germline CDR1 and CDR2: SGDLS and YYNGEE. The CDR3, as DNA: TGTGCCAGCAGCGTAGGGCAGCTAAGCTATGGCTACACCTTC. Translation: CASSVGQLSYGYTF. Full variable domain (rest looked up from reference TRBV9 and TRBJ1-2): DSGVTQTPKHLITATGQRVTLRCSPRSGDLSVYWYQQSLDQGLQFLIQYYNGEERAKGNILERFSAQQFPDLHSELNLSSLELGDSALYFCASSVGQLSYGYTFGSGTRLTVV.

V is TRBV2 and J is TRBJ2-7; 7 bases are a match to TRBD1. Germline values: CDR1 SNHLY, CDR2 FYNNEI. The CDR3 spans 13 residues. V was clipped by 7 bases and J by 3 bases; unmatched bases: 6. CDR3 region: CASTGQDNYEQYV. The DNA for the CDR3 is TGTGCCAGCACCGGACAGGACAACTACGAGCAGTACGTC.

The chain has TRBV9 and TRBJ1-4; maybe TRBD1 (5 bases). The V end was cut by 3 bases, the J end by 7 bases, with 13 bases between. Looked up from germline, CDR1 is SGDLS and CDR2 is YYNGEE. This CDR3 contains 14 residues. The CDR3 region is CASSAGPRAEKLFF. The CDR3 coding sequence is TGTGCCAGCAGCGCGGGACCCAGGGCTGAAAAACTGTTTTTT.

The V call is TRBV5-4, the J call TRBJ2-2; 16 bases align to TRBD2. V trimming: 4 bases; J trimming: 6 bases; junction bases outside the gene matches: 6. This CDR3 spans 17 amino acids. The germline gives CDR1 SGHNT, CDR2 YYREEE (reference sequence). CDR3 loop: CASSPIGTSGGAGELFF. The CDR3 DNA is TGTGCCAGCAGCCCAATTGGGACTAGCGGGGGGGCCGGGGAGCTGTTTTTT.

V is TRBV6-1 and J is TRBJ1-1; maybe TRBD1 (5 bases). The V gene lost 1 base and the J gene lost 0 bases, with 9 bases spanning the gap. The CDR3 runs 15 residues. The V gene's germline CDR1 is MNHNS and CDR2 SASEGT. This CDR3 is CASSEVTGLNTEAFF. DNA for the CDR3: TGTGCCAGCAGTGAAGTAACGGGACTGAACACTGAAGCTTTCTTT.

V gene TRBV9 combines with J gene TRBJ1-1; D is uncertain. There are 13 residues in the CDR3. Germline CDR1 and CDR2: SGDLS and YYNGEE. The V end lost 0 bases, the J end lost 8 bases, and 11 bases lay between the germline ends. The CDR3 nucleotides read TGTGCCAGCAGCGTAGGCTCTTTGACAGAAGCTTTCTTT. Its translation is CASSVGSLTEAFF.

This chain joins TRBV7-3 and TRBJ2-7; D might be TRBD1 (6 bases). The CDR3 contains 15 residues. Germline-derived CDR1 and CDR2 are SGHTA and FQGTGA. Trimming removed 5 bases from V and 2 bases from J, with 16 bases in between. The CDR3: CASSKARGEAYEQYF. CDR3 coding DNA: TGTGCCAGCAGCAAAGCCAGGGGAGAGGCCTACGAGCAGTACTTC.

CDR3 sequence reads: CASSVEVNSPLHF. The CDR3 region has the DNA TGTGCCAGCAGCGTAGAGGTTAATTCACCCCTCCACTTT. The genes are TRBV7-2 and TRBJ1-6; no clear D gene. With 5 bases removed from V and 6 bases from J, the gap between germline ends came to 8 bases. Germline V CDR1 and CDR2: SGHTA, FQGNSA. This CDR3 contains 13 residues.